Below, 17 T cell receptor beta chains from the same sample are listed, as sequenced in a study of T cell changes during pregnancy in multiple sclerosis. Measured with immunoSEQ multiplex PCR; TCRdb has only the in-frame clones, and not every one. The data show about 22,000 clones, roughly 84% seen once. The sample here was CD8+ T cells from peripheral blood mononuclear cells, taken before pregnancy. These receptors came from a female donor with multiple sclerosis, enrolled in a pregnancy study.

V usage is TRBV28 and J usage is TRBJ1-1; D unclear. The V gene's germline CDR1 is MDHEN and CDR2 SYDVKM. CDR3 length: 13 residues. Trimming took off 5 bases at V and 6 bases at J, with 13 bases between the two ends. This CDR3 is CASSKYSSAEAFF. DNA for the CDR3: TGTGCCAGCAGTAAATATTCGTCGGCTGAAGCTTTCTTT.

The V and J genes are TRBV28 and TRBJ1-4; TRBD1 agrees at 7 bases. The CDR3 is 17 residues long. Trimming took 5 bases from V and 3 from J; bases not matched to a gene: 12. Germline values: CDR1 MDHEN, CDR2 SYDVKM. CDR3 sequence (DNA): TGTGCCAGCAGTACTGGACAGGTCGGCTCCTCTAATGAAAAACTGTTTTTT. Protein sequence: CASSTGQVGSSNEKLFF.

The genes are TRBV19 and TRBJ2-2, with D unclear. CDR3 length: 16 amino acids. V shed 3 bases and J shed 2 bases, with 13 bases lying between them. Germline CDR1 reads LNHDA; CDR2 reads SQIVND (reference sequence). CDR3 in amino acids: CASSMAIGQNTGELFF. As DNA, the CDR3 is TGTGCCAGTAGTATGGCAATTGGGCAAAACACCGGGGAGCTGTTTTTT.

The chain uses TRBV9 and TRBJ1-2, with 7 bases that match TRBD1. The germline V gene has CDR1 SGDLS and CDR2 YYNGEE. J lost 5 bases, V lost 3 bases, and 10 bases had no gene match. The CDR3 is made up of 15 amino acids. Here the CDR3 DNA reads TGTGCCAGCAGCGGGATACAGGGGCCGCGGTATGGCTACACCTTC. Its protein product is CASSGIQGPRYGYTF.

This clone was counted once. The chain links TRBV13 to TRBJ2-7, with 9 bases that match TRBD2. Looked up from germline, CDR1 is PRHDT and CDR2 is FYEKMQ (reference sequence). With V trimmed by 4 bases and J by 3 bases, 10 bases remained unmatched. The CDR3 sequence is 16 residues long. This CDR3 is CASSSIAGDESYEQYF. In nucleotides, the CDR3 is TGTGCCAGCAGCTCCATAGCGGGAGATGAAAGCTACGAGCAGTACTTC.

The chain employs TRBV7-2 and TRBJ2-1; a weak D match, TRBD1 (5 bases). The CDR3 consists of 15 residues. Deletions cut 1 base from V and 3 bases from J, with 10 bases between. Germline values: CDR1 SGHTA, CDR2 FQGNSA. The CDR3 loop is CASSLGQGSYNEQFF. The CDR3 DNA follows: TGTGCCAGCAGCTTAGGGCAGGGAAGCTACAATGAGCAGTTCTTC.

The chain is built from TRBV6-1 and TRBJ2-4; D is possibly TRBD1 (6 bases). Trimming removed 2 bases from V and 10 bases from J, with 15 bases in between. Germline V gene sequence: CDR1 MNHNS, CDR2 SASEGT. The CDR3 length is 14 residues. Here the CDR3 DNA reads TGTGCCAGCAGTGAATACGAACAGGGTGTGATTCAGTACTTC. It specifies CASSEYEQGVIQYF.

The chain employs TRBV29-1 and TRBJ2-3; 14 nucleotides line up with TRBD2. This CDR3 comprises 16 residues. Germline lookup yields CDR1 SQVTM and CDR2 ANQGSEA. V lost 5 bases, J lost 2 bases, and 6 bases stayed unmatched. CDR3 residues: CSVSGLAGDFTDTQYF. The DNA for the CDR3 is TGCAGCGTTTCGGGACTAGCGGGAGACTTCACAGATACGCAGTATTTT.

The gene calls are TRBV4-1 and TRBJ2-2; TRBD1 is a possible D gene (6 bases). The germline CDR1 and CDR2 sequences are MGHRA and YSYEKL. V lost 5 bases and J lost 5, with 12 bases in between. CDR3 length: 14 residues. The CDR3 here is CASSGQGMTGELFF. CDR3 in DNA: TGCGCCAGCAGCGGTCAGGGGATGACCGGGGAGCTGTTTTTT.

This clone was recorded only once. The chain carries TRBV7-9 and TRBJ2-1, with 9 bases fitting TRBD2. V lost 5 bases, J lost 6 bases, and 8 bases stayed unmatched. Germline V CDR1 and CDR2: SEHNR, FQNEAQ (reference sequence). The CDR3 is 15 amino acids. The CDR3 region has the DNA TGTGCCAGCAGCCTCCCCGGGACTAGCATCAATGAGCAGTTCTTC. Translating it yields CASSLPGTSINEQFF.

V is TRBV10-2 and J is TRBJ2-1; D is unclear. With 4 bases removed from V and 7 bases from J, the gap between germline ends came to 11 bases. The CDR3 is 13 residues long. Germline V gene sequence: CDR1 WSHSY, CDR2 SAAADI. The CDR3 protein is CASSGYTRNEQFF. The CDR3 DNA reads TGCGCCAGCAGTGGCTATACCAGGAATGAGCAGTTCTTC.

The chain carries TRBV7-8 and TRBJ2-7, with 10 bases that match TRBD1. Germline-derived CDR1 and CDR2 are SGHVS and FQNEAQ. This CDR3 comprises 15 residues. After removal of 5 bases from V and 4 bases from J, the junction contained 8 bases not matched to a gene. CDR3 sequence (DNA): TGTGCCAGCAGCCCCTCTCCGGGACAGGGGTACGAGCAGTACTTC. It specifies CASSPSPGQGYEQYF.

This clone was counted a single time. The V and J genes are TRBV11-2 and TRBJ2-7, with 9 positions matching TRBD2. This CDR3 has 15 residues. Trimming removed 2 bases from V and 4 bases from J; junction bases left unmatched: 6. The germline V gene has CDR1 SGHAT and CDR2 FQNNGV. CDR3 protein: CASSLHHSGGYEQYF. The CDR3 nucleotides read TGTGCCAGCAGCTTACATCATAGCGGGGGATACGAGCAGTACTTC. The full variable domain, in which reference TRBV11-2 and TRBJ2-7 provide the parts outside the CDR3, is EAGVAQSPRYKIIEKRQSVAFWCNPISGHATLYWYQQILGQGPKLLIQFQNNGVVDDSQLPKDRFSAERLKGVDSTLKIQPAKLEDSAVYLCASSLHHSGGYEQYFGPGTRLTVT.

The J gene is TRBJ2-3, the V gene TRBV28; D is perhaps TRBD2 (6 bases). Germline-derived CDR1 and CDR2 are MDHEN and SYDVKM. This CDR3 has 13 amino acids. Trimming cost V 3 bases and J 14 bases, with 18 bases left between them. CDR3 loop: CASSLGGKTAPYF. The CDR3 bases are TGTGCCAGCAGTTTGGGCGGGAAGACGGCCCCGTATTTT. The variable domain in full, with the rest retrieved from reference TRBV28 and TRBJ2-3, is DVKVTQSSRYLVKRTGEKVFLECVQDMDHENMFWYRQDPGLGLRLIYFSYDVKMKEKGDIPEGYSVSREKKERFSLILESASTNQTSMYLCASSLGGKTAPYFGPGTRLTVL.

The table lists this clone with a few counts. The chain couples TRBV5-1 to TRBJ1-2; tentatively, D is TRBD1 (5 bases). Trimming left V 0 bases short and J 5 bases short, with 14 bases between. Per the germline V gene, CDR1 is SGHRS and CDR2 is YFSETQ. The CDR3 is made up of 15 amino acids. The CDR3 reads CASSLDRGPRYGYTF. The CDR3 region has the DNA TGCGCCAGCAGCTTGGATAGGGGTCCCAGGTATGGCTACACCTTC.

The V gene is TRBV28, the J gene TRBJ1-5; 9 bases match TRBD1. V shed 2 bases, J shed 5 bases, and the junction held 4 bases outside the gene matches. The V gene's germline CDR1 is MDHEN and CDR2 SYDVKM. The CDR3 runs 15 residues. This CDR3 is CASSLRQGVHQPQHF. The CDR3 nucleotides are TGTGCCAGCAGTTTACGACAGGGGGTTCATCAGCCCCAGCATTTT.

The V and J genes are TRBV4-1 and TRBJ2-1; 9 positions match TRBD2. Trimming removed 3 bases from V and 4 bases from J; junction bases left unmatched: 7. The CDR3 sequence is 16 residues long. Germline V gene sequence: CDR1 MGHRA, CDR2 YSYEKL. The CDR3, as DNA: TGCGCCAGCAGCCATATAGCGGGAGTTTGGTACAATGAGCAGTTCTTC. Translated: CASSHIAGVWYNEQFF.